This TCR beta chain appears in the sequencing data of a study of metastatic and nonmetastatic thyroid tumors. This clone was seen more than once but under ten times. Ahead of thyroid surgery, no patient had received treatment of any kind. The CDR3 extends over 12 amino acids. Germline CDR1 and CDR2: SNHLY and FYNNEI. V lost 2 bases to trimming and J lost 12 bases, with 14 bases between them. TCRdb re-called the PCR reads with MiXCR. The sample has over 50,000 clones, under 30% seen once. This clonotype was sampled from a female donor with papillary thyroid cancer or a benign thyroid nodule (not recorded which). Some clones in this sample may be carry-over from other donors' samples. Sequences were obtained from blood. This rearrangement joins TRBV2 to TRBJ2-7; D remains unclear. For the CDR3, the DNA is TGTGCCAGCAGTGAATTGTTCTCGAGTATGTACTTC. Its translation is CASSELFSSMYF.